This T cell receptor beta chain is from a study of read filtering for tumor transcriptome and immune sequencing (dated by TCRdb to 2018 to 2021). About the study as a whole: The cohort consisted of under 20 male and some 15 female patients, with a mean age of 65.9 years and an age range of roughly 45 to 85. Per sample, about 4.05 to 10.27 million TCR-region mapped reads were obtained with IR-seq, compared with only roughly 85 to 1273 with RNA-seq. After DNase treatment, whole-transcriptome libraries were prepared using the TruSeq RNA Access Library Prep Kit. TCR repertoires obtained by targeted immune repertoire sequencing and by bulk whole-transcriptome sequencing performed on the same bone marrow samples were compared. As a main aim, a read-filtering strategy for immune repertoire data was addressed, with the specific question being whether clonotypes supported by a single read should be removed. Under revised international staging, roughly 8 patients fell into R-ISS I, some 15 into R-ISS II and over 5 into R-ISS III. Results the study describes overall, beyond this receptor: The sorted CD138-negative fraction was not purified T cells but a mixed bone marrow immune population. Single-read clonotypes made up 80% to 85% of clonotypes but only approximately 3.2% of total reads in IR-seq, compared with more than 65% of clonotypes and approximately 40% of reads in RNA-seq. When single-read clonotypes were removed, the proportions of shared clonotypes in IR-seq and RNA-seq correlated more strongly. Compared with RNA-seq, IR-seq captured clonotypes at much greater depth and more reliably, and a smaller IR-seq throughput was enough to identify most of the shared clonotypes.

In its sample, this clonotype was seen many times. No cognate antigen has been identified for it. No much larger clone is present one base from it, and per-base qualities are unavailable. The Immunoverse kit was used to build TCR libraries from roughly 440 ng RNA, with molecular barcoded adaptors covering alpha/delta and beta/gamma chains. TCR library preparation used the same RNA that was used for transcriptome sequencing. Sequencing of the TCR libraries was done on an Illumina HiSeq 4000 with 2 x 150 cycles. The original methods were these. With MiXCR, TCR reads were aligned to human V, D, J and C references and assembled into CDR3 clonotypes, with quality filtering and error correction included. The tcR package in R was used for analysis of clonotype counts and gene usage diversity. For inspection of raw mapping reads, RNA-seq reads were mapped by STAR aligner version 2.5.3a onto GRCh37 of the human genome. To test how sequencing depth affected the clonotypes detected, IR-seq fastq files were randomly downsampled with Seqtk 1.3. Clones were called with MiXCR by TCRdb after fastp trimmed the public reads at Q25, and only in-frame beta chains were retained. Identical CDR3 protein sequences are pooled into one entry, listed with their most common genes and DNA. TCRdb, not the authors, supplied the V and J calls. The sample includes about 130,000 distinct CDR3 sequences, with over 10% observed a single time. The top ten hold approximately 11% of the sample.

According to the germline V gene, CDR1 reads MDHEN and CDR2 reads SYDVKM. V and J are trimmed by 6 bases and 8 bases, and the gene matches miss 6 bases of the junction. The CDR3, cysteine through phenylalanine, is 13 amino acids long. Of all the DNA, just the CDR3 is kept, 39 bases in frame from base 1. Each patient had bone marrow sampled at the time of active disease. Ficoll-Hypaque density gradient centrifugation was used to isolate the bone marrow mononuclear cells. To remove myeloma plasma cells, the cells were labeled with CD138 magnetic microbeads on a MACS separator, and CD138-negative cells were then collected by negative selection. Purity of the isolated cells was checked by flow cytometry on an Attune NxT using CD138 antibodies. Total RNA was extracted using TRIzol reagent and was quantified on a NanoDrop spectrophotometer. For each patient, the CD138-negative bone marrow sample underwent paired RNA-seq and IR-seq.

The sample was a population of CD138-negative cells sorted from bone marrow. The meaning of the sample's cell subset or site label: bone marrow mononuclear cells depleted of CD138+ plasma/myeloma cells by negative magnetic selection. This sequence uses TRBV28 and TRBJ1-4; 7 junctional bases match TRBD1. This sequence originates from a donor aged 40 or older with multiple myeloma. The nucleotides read TGTGCCAGCAGAACAGGGGTCAGGGAAAAACTGTTTTTT. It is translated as CASRTGVREKLFF.